This T cell receptor beta chain was retrieved from a study of cytomegalovirus exposure and HLA in healthy donors. In the case of this clone: Its cognate antigen is unknown.

Findings and caveats of the study: One variant, a missense change in DCLRE1C, was linked in a later analysis to TCR beta V- and J-gene trimming. Later examination showed HLA-associated TCR beta chains had greater clonal expansion than equally common others.

This donor's CMV serostatus went unrecorded. The primer mix had 60 Vbeta and 13 Jbeta primers. Assay: immunoSEQ multiplex PCR; the TCRdb copy retains only in-frame clones and omits some. Among about 130,000 clones listed, about 80% were seen once. J lost 5 bases, V lost 0 bases, and 12 bases had no gene match. Germline CDR1 reads SGHRS; CDR2 reads YFSETQ. The CDR3 length is 18 residues. The clonotype comes from a human donor in good health. J is TRBJ1-5 and V is TRBV5-1; 9 bases align to TRBD1. The material sequenced was PBMCs. CDR3 protein: CASSLVPITGGWDQPQHF. CDR3 nucleotide sequence: TGCGCCAGCAGCTTGGTCCCCATTACAGGGGGCTGGGATCAGCCCCAGCATTTT.